Presented here are 32 T cell receptor beta chains from one specimen sequenced in a study of blood T cell repertoires in COVID-19. Repertoires were generated with immunoSEQ multiplex PCR, while TCRdb's copy carries only in-frame clones and drops some. The table has about 310,000 clones, about nine tenths seen once. The sequencing sample was made of peripheral blood. Every receptor here comes from a middle-aged man with active or convalescent COVID-19.

The chain recombines TRBV5-1 with TRBJ1-2; 7 bases agree with TRBD1. J was trimmed by 8 bases and V by 0 bases; bases with no gene match: 4. Germline values: CDR1 SGHRS, CDR2 YFSETQ. CDR3 length: 13 amino acids. Written as DNA, the CDR3 is TGCGCCAGCAGCTTGGGGCAGGGGGTAGGCTACACCTTC. Translating gives CASSLGQGVGYTF. Full variable domain (remainder filled in from reference TRBV5-1 and TRBJ1-2): KAGVTQTPRYLIKTRGQQVTLSCSPISGHRSVSWYQQTPGQGLQFLFEYFSETQRNKGNFPGRFSGRQFSNSRSEMNVSTLELGDSALYLCASSLGQGVGYTFGSGTRLTVV.

The J gene is TRBJ2-1, the V gene TRBV18; 11 nucleotides line up with TRBD2. The germline V gene encodes CDR1 KGHSH and CDR2 LQKENI. The CDR3 has 17 residues. With V trimmed by 5 bases and J by 5 bases, 11 bases remained unmatched. CDR3 sequence (DNA): TGTGCCAGCTCATCGTTCTTAGCGGGAGGGGCCGACAATGAGCAGTTCTTC. This encodes CASSSFLAGGADNEQFF.

The J gene is TRBJ1-4, the V gene TRBV5-5; D is perhaps TRBD1 (5 bases). The CDR3 totals 14 residues. Per germline, CDR1 SGHKS and CDR2 YYEKEE (reference sequence). Trimming stripped 2 bases from V and 3 bases from J, with 8 bases between. This CDR3 is CASSLQASNEKLFF. DNA for the CDR3: TGTGCCAGCAGCTTACAGGCATCTAATGAAAAACTGTTTTTT.

V gene TRBV15 combines with J gene TRBJ2-7, with TRBD1 as a possible D gene (6 bases). CDR1 is LNHNV, CDR2 YYDKDF, per germline (reference sequence). The CDR3 runs 15 residues. The V end lost 0 bases, the J end lost 3 bases, and 12 bases lay between the germline ends. CDR3 bases: TGTGCCACCAGCAGAGATAGGGACACTATCTACGAGCAGTACTTC. It is translated as CATSRDRDTIYEQYF.

The rearrangement uses TRBV4-1 and TRBJ1-2; D gene ambiguous. The V end was cut by 0 bases, the J end by 8 bases, with 13 bases between. CDR1 and CDR2 from the germline V gene are MGHRA and YSYEKL. This CDR3 is built from 14 residues. In DNA, the CDR3 is TGCGCCAGCAGCCAAGATAGCAAAGTAAAGGGCTACACCTTC. Its translation: CASSQDSKVKGYTF.

The gene calls are TRBV7-8 and TRBJ2-7; 9 bases line up with TRBD1. There are 14 residues in the CDR3. J gave up 6 bases and V 5 bases, and 8 bases lay outside the gene matches. Per the germline V gene, CDR1 is SGHVS and CDR2 is FQNEAQ. DNA for the CDR3: TGTGCCAGCAGCCCACGGACAGGGGTGTTCGAGCAGTACTTC. This gives the protein CASSPRTGVFEQYF.

CDR3 loop: CASSQDLGGAIVSYEQYF. CDR3 coding DNA: TGCGCCAGCAGCCAAGATCTGGGGGGGGCGATTGTCTCCTACGAGCAGTACTTC. The chain is built from TRBV4-3 and TRBJ2-7; D perhaps matches TRBD2 (7 bases). The V gene lost 0 bases and the J gene lost 0 bases, with 18 bases spanning the gap. Germline CDR1 LGHNA, CDR2 YSLEER. The length of the CDR3 is 18 residues.

This clone was detected only once. This chain uses TRBV28 with TRBJ1-5; 7 nucleotides match TRBD1. CDR1 is MDHEN, CDR2 SYDVKM, per germline. The CDR3 consists of 17 residues. V lost 2 bases and J lost 0; bases outside the gene matches: 7. CDR3 region: CASSLLDRVDSNQPQHF. The CDR3 region has the DNA TGTGCCAGCAGTTTACTTGACAGGGTCGATAGCAATCAGCCCCAGCATTTT.

This clone was detected ten times or more. The chain recombines TRBV9 with TRBJ1-6; D ambiguous. Trimming left V 0 bases short and J 7 bases short, with 8 bases between. The CDR3 spans 14 residues. The germline V gene encodes CDR1 SGDLS and CDR2 YYNGEE. The CDR3 sequence: CASSVEGRNSPLHF. Written as DNA, the CDR3 is TGTGCCAGCAGCGTAGAAGGGAGGAATTCACCCCTCCACTTT.

The rearrangement joins TRBV28 to TRBJ1-2; D is perhaps TRBD1 (6 bases). CDR1 and CDR2 (germline): MDHEN, SYDVKM. Trimming shortened V by 6 bases and J by 3 bases, and 14 bases separated the two germline ends. The CDR3 consists of 14 residues. CDR3 protein: CASRQGTKDYGYTF. CDR3 DNA sequence: TGTGCCAGCAGGCAGGGGACAAAAGACTATGGCTACACCTTC.

V gene TRBV2 combines with J gene TRBJ1-1; D is perhaps TRBD1 (5 bases). The CDR3 loop spans 13 amino acids. CDR1 SNHLY and CDR2 FYNNEI come from the germline V gene. V gave up 7 bases and J gave up 7 bases, with 16 bases separating them. CDR3 bases: TGTGCCAGCAAAGACTCTCCCGGGGGTGAAGCTTTCTTT. Residues: CASKDSPGGEAFF.

In its sample, this clone was seen a few times. CDR3 region: CASSEEGLGRGSSPLHF. The CDR3, as DNA: TGTGCCAGCAGTGAAGAGGGTCTGGGCAGGGGCAGCTCACCCCTCCACTTT. This rearrangement joins TRBV6-1 to TRBJ1-6, with a possible D match to TRBD1 (6 bases). V was trimmed by 1 base and J by 10 bases, leaving 20 bases between them. CDR3 length: 17 amino acids. Looked up from germline, CDR1 is MNHNS and CDR2 is SASEGT.

The V call is TRBV19, the J call TRBJ1-1, with 11 nucleotides matching TRBD1. The CDR3 contains 14 residues. Germline V lookup: CDR1 LNHDA, CDR2 SQIVND (reference sequence). Trimming took 5 bases from V and 4 from J; bases not matched to a gene: 3. CDR3 in DNA: TGTGCCAGTAGTCTTGGGACAGGGGGCACTGAAGCTTTCTTT. Encoded protein: CASSLGTGGTEAFF.

V usage is TRBV2 and J usage is TRBJ2-1, with TRBD1 matching 7 bases. V gave up 2 bases and J gave up 4 bases; unmatched junction bases: 8. The CDR3 runs 16 residues. Germline V gene data show CDR1 as SNHLY and CDR2 as FYNNEI. The CDR3 DNA follows: TGTGCCAGCAGTGAATTGGGCAGGGGGATATACAATGAGCAGTTCTTC. It encodes CASSELGRGIYNEQFF.

This chain uses TRBV11-2 with TRBJ2-7; 13 bases agree with TRBD2. CDR3 length equals 17 residues. V gave up 0 bases and J gave up 2 bases; unmatched junction bases: 4. Germline values: CDR1 SGHAT, CDR2 FQNNGV. The CDR3 nucleotides read TGTGCCAGCAGCTTAGAACTAGCGGGAGGGGGGACCTACGAGCAGTACTTC. Protein: CASSLELAGGGTYEQYF.

The chain uses TRBV11-2 and TRBJ2-7; 8 bases line up with TRBD2. Looked up from germline, CDR1 is SGHAT and CDR2 is FQNNGV. This CDR3 is 16 amino acids long. With 5 bases clipped from V and 7 bases from J, the junction kept 16 bases outside the gene matches. DNA for the CDR3: TGTGCCAGCAGCATACCGGGACTAGTGGGGGTGGGAGAGCAGTACTTC. Translated: CASSIPGLVGVGEQYF.

The chain has TRBV7-9 and TRBJ2-5; 9 bases fit TRBD2. The CDR3 has 15 amino acids. The junction had 2 bases not matched to a gene; V was cut back by 1 base and J by 2 bases. Germline CDR1 is SEHNR and CDR2 is FQNEAQ (reference sequence). The CDR3, as DNA: TGTGCCAGCAGCTTAGAAGGACTAGCGCAAGAGACCCAGTACTTC. Translated, it gives CASSLEGLAQETQYF.

This clone occurred a few times. This chain uses TRBV9 with TRBJ1-1; D call uncertain. Germline V CDR1 and CDR2: SGDLS, YYNGEE. The CDR3 spans 14 residues. Trimming took off 3 bases at V and 0 bases at J, with 9 bases between the two ends. The CDR3 region has the DNA TGTGCCAGCAGCGCTATTACTATGAACACTGAAGCTTTCTTT. This codes for CASSAITMNTEAFF.

This rearrangement joins TRBV5-1 to TRBJ1-4; TRBD1 matches at 9 bases. V lost 5 bases, J lost 5 bases, and 7 bases stayed unmatched. From germline, CDR1 is SGHRS and CDR2 YFSETQ. This CDR3 is 15 amino acids long. CDR3 DNA: TGCGCCAGCAGTTCACAGGGGGCAGACAATGAAAAACTGTTTTTT. This sequence encodes CASSSQGADNEKLFF.

This rearrangement joins TRBV7-3 to TRBJ2-1; D unclear. Per the germline V gene, CDR1 is SGHTA and CDR2 is FQGTGA. Trimming stripped 5 bases from V and 0 bases from J, with 11 bases between. The CDR3 length is 15 residues. The CDR3 DNA sequence: TGTGCCAGCAGCCAGACACCGAGCTCCTACAATGAGCAGTTCTTC. Translating it yields CASSQTPSSYNEQFF.

This clone was counted once. The gene calls are TRBV6-1 and TRBJ1-5; D is unclear. CDR1 and CDR2 (germline): MNHNS, SASEGT. The CDR3 runs 18 residues. The V end was cut by 2 bases, the J end by 7 bases, with 24 bases between. The CDR3 nucleotides are TGTGCCAGCAGTGAAATGGACGGAGGACTCACTGTGGGACAGCCCCAGCATTTT. It is translated as CASSEMDGGLTVGQPQHF.

This rearrangement joins TRBV18 to TRBJ1-5, with D possibly being TRBD1 (5 bases). This CDR3 contains 15 residues. The ends were cut back, 2 bases at V and 6 bases at J, with 14 bases in the middle. Per germline, CDR1 KGHSH and CDR2 LQKENI. The CDR3 DNA reads as TGTGCCAGCTCACCAGTAGGGCAGGGAGGTCAGCCCCAGCATTTT. Amino acid sequence: CASSPVGQGGQPQHF.

This clone showed up just once. The J gene is TRBJ2-1, the V gene TRBV7-6; 9 bases are a match to TRBD2. CDR1 is SGHVS and CDR2 is FNYEAQ in the germline V gene. V was clipped by 4 bases and J by 7 bases; unmatched bases: 11. There are 16 residues in the CDR3. The CDR3 DNA follows: TGTGCCAGCAGCTACCCGGCGGGAGGGCCTTGGAATGAGCAGTTCTTC. Protein product: CASSYPAGGPWNEQFF.

The rearrangement joins TRBV19 to TRBJ1-2; 7 nucleotides line up with TRBD1. The germline V gene has CDR1 LNHDA and CDR2 SQIVND (reference sequence). The CDR3 loop spans 13 amino acids. Unmatched junction bases numbered 11, after V lost 8 bases and J lost 8 bases. In DNA form, the CDR3 reads TGTGCCAGTGGACAGGCTGCGGCCTGGGGCTACACCTTC. Translated, it gives CASGQAAAWGYTF. Drawing the rest from reference TRBV19 and TRBJ1-2, the complete variable domain is DGGITQSPKYLFRKEGQNVTLSCEQNLNHDAMYWYRQDPGQGLRLIYYSQIVNDFQKGDIAEGYSVSREKKESFPLTVTSAQKNPTAFYLCASGQAAAWGYTFGSGTRLTVV.

This sequence joins TRBV4-1 and TRBJ2-1; 10 nucleotides align to TRBD2. This CDR3 has 16 amino acids. CDR1 and CDR2 from the germline V gene are MGHRA and YSYEKL. The trim removed 1 base at V and 5 bases at J, leaving 5 bases unmatched. The CDR3 reads CASSQVWTSGHNEQFF. In DNA, the CDR3 is TGCGCCAGCAGCCAAGTATGGACTAGCGGTCACAATGAGCAGTTCTTC.

In its sample, this clone was seen once. This sequence joins TRBV6-5 and TRBJ1-2; D is ambiguous. V lost 4 bases and J 0 bases, leaving 6 bases between the germline ends. CDR1 MNHEY and CDR2 SVGAGI come from the germline V gene. The CDR3 is 13 amino acids. The CDR3: CASSSTTNYGYTF. CDR3 sequence (DNA): TGTGCCAGCAGTTCAACTACTAACTATGGCTACACCTTC.

The chain has TRBV18 and TRBJ1-2; 9 bases fit TRBD1. Germline lookup yields CDR1 KGHSH and CDR2 LQKENI. The CDR3 length is 13 residues. With 6 bases clipped from V and 4 bases from J, the junction kept 3 bases outside the gene matches. CDR3 DNA: TGTGCCAGCTCGGAGGGACAGGGCTATGGCTACACCTTC. This gives the protein CASSEGQGYGYTF.

The CDR3 sequence is CASSRGTGRIRELFF. In nucleotides, the CDR3 is TGTGCCAGCAGTCGGGGGACAGGGAGGATCCGGGAGCTGTTTTTT. The chain couples TRBV6-5 to TRBJ2-2; 9 bases line up with TRBD1. This CDR3 is built from 15 residues. V was clipped by 5 bases and J by 9 bases; unmatched bases: 10. CDR1 and CDR2 (germline): MNHEY, SVGAGI.

This sequence joins TRBV28 and TRBJ1-5; 7 bases fit TRBD1. V trimming: 3 bases; J trimming: 7 bases; junction bases outside the gene matches: 18. CDR3 size: 18 residues. Germline CDR1 reads MDHEN; CDR2 reads SYDVKM. Here the CDR3 DNA reads TGTGCCAGCAGTTTTTATATAGGTCGGGACAGTTTTGGACAGCCCCAGCATTTT. It codes for CASSFYIGRDSFGQPQHF. Drawing the rest from reference TRBV28 and TRBJ1-5, the complete variable domain is DVKVTQSSRYLVKRTGEKVFLECVQDMDHENMFWYRQDPGLGLRLIYFSYDVKMKEKGDIPEGYSVSREKKERFSLILESASTNQTSMYLCASSFYIGRDSFGQPQHFGDGTRLSIL.

This rearrangement joins TRBV2 to TRBJ1-2, with 9 nucleotides matching TRBD1. There are 16 residues in the CDR3. Looked up from germline, CDR1 is SNHLY and CDR2 is FYNNEI. Losses at the gene ends were 5 bases for V and 6 bases for J; bases not matched to a gene: 13. The CDR3 DNA reads TGTGCCAGCAGTTCCGGGACAGGGAGAGGGAGGCATGGCTACACCTTC. It codes for CASSSGTGRGRHGYTF.

In this sample, this clone turned up once. This chain links TRBV19 with TRBJ1-5; a weak D match, TRBD1 (6 bases). The germline CDR1 and CDR2 sequences are LNHDA and SQIVND (reference sequence). Trimming shortened V by 3 bases and J by 0 bases, and 12 bases separated the two germline ends. The CDR3 is 16 amino acids. As DNA, the CDR3 is TGTGCCAGTAGTATCTACAGGGTTCGTAGCAATCAGCCCCAGCATTTT. It encodes CASSIYRVRSNQPQHF.

The CDR3 reads CASSLAQGLLGNTIYF. CDR3 bases: TGTGCCAGCAGCTTAGCCCAGGGTCTTTTGGGAAACACCATATATTTT. V is TRBV7-9 and J is TRBJ1-3, with a possible D match to TRBD1 (5 bases). Germline lookup yields CDR1 SEHNR and CDR2 FQNEAQ (reference sequence). The CDR3 loop spans 16 amino acids. With 0 bases removed from V and 4 bases from J, the gap between germline ends came to 13 bases.